One sample yielded the 14 T cell receptor beta chains listed below, sequenced in a study of technical replicates of blood from a few donors. Generated by immunoSEQ multiplex PCR, the TCRdb table keeps only in-frame clones and is missing some. The sample gives about 97,000 clones, about 94% of which show up once; roughly 0.31% is in the top ten. Sequencing input: T cells isolated from PBMCs. The receptors derive from a human donor in good health.

This clone was counted once. J is TRBJ1-4 and V is TRBV7-9; D might be TRBD1 (6 bases). CDR3 length: 13 amino acids. Germline CDR1 and CDR2: SEHNR and FQNEAQ (reference sequence). The ends were cut back, 10 bases at V and 2 bases at J, with 11 bases in the middle. In DNA form, the CDR3 reads TGTGCCAACGGCCAGGGGACTAATGAAAAACTGTTTTTT. This gives the protein CANGQGTNEKLFF.

This sequence joins TRBV4-3 and TRBJ1-2, with TRBD1 matching over 10 bases. Looked up from germline, CDR1 is LGHNA and CDR2 is YSLEER. V was clipped by 4 bases and J by 1 base; unmatched bases: 6. The CDR3 runs 16 residues. CDR3 residues: CASSRETGGINYGYTF. In DNA, the CDR3 is TGCGCCAGCAGCCGGGAGACAGGGGGCATTAACTATGGCTACACCTTC.

The chain employs TRBV4-1 and TRBJ2-1; D not resolved. The V gene lost 3 bases and the J gene lost 2 bases, with 8 bases spanning the gap. The CDR3 contains 14 residues. Germline assignment: CDR1 MGHRA and CDR2 YSYEKL. Here the CDR3 DNA reads TGCGCCAGCAGCCATATTAACACCTACAATGAGCAGTTCTTC. It encodes CASSHINTYNEQFF.

The chain couples TRBV4-3 to TRBJ1-4; D might be TRBD1 (5 bases). Germline V CDR1 and CDR2: LGHNA, YSLEER. This CDR3 has 16 residues. Trimming stripped 3 bases from V and 8 bases from J, with 19 bases between. The chain's CDR3 is CASSHLWGGEEEKLFF. DNA of the CDR3: TGCGCCAGCAGCCACCTGTGGGGAGGGGAGGAGGAAAAACTGTTTTTT.

The V and J genes are TRBV29-1 and TRBJ2-7; tentatively, D is TRBD2 (6 bases). With 5 bases removed from V and 0 bases from J, the gap between germline ends came to 17 bases. Looked up from germline, CDR1 is SQVTM and CDR2 is ANQGSEA. The CDR3 sequence is 15 residues long. The CDR3 region is CSVSEGSTLSYEQYF. The CDR3 DNA is TGCAGCGTTTCGGAGGGGTCGACCCTCTCCTACGAGCAGTACTTC.

This clone was seen a single time. V and J are TRBV7-3 and TRBJ1-1, with D maybe TRBD1 (6 bases). The CDR3 spans 14 residues. V lost 4 bases, J lost 4 bases, and 13 bases lay in between. Germline CDR1 and CDR2: SGHTA and FQGTGA. CDR3 bases: TGTGCCAGCAGCTCGACAGGAGTAGTCACTGAAGCTTTCTTT. Its translation: CASSSTGVVTEAFF.

The chain carries TRBV16 and TRBJ2-2; weak D call: TRBD1 (6 bases). This CDR3 region has 19 residues. The germline V and J ends were trimmed by 4 bases and 6 bases, with 27 bases remaining between them. CDR1 KGHSY and CDR2 FQNENV come from the germline V gene. The CDR3 is CASSLTIEWGPPQAGELFF. The CDR3 DNA follows: TGTGCCAGCAGCCTGACAATTGAATGGGGGCCCCCTCAGGCCGGGGAGCTGTTTTTT.

The chain employs TRBV6-5 and TRBJ2-5; D might be TRBD1 (6 bases). There are 13 residues in the CDR3. Trimming took 8 bases from V and 5 from J, leaving 15 bases between them. The V gene's germline CDR1 is MNHEY and CDR2 SVGAGI. The CDR3 bases are TGTGCCAGCTTCAGGGGTTGGGGGGAGACCCAGTACTTC. Protein: CASFRGWGETQYF.

The rearrangement joins TRBV6-5 to TRBJ2-7; 8 bases align to TRBD2. Trimming cost V 6 bases and J 2 bases; bases outside gene matches: 9. Germline CDR1 is MNHEY and CDR2 is SVGAGI. The CDR3 covers 15 residues. The CDR3 bases are TGTGCCAGCAGGCATCCCGGGACTAGACCCTACGAGCAGTACTTC. It specifies CASRHPGTRPYEQYF.

This clone was detected only once. V gene TRBV7-2 combines with J gene TRBJ1-1; unclear D gene. The CDR3 contains 14 residues. The germline V and J ends were trimmed by 1 base and 1 base, with 7 bases remaining between them. Germline CDR1 and CDR2: SGHTA and FQGNSA. The CDR3 spells CASSLGGKNTEAFF. DNA of the CDR3: TGTGCCAGCAGCTTAGGCGGGAAGAACACTGAAGCTTTCTTT.

The genes are TRBV1 and TRBJ2-7; TRBD2 reflects the table's D call only, with no check against the DNA. TRBV1 is a pseudogene locus. The CDR3 is made up of 18 amino acids. This chain's CDR3 is CTSSPPPTSGSILYEQYF. CDR3 in DNA: TGCACCAGCAGCCCACCACCTACTAGCGGGAGTATCCTCTACGAGCAGTACTTC.

V gene TRBV7-8 combines with J gene TRBJ2-7; TRBD2 matches 8 bases. The V gene's germline CDR1 is SGHVS and CDR2 FQNEAQ. The CDR3 has 12 amino acids. Losses at the gene ends were 5 bases for V and 6 bases for J; bases not matched to a gene: 3. The CDR3 sequence is CASSSGTSEQYF. CDR3 in DNA: TGTGCCAGCAGCAGCGGGACTAGCGAGCAGTACTTC.

V gene TRBV6-4 combines with J gene TRBJ2-6; the D gene is possibly TRBD2 (5 bases). Per the germline V gene, CDR1 is MRHNA and CDR2 is SNTAGT. The CDR3 runs 15 residues. With 3 bases removed from V and 0 bases from J, the gap between germline ends came to 6 bases. Here the CDR3 reads CASSEADSGANVLTF. The DNA of the CDR3 is TGTGCCAGCAGTGAAGCGGACTCTGGGGCCAACGTCCTGACTTTC.

The chain joins TRBV10-3 to TRBJ2-1; 8 bases agree with TRBD2. The CDR3 runs 15 residues. The germline V gene has CDR1 ENHRY and CDR2 SYGVKD. Trimming took 0 bases from V and 7 from J; bases not matched to a gene: 5. This CDR3 is CAISESSGRLNEQFF. Here the CDR3 DNA reads TGTGCCATCAGTGAGTCGAGCGGGAGATTAAATGAGCAGTTCTTC.